The clone carrying this TCR beta chain was picked up a small number of times. This record comes from a study of blood T cells in healthy people across ages. Combining a sample-barcoded 5' primer with a J-beta primer mix, a second PCR ran for about 6 to 11 cycles. MiXCR was run by TCRdb on the 5' RACE reads, yielding one entry per CDR3 protein. Altogether approximately 1.5 million distinct CDR3 sequences are present, 30% to 40% being singletons, with the ten largest covering around 11%. Unmatched junction bases numbered 4, after V lost 6 bases and J lost 2 bases. CDR3 length: 14 residues. This chain links TRBV12-3 or TRBV12-4 with TRBJ1-1, with 9 bases aligning to TRBD1. The sequenced sample was blood. The sequence came from a woman in her 30s in good health. The CDR3 loop reads CASRLGQGNTEAFF. The CDR3 DNA follows: TGTGCCAGCAGACTGGGACAGGGAAACACTGAAGCTTTCTTT.